Each of the 3 T cell receptor beta chains below was sequenced from the same sample in a study of blood T cell repertoires in COVID-19. Measured with immunoSEQ multiplex PCR; TCRdb has only the in-frame clones, and not every one. The top ten clones hold under 3.5% of a sample with roughly 180,000 clones, more than 85% of them seen once. The sequenced sample consisted of peripheral blood. Source of these receptors: a woman in her twenties or thirties with active or convalescent COVID-19.

V is TRBV4-1 and J is TRBJ1-1, with TRBD1 identical over 7 bases. The germline CDR1 and CDR2 sequences are MGHRA and YSYEKL. The CDR3 covers 17 residues. Losses at the gene ends were 3 bases for V and 8 bases for J; bases not matched to a gene: 18. CDR3: CASSHPRGGAGGREAFF. CDR3 nucleotides: TGCGCCAGCAGCCACCCACGAGGCGGGGCAGGGGGACGAGAAGCTTTCTTT.

The V and J genes are TRBV5-6 and TRBJ2-1; 12 bases agree with TRBD1. The ends lost 2 bases at V and 9 bases at J; junction bases unmatched: 6. Germline CDR1 is SGHDT and CDR2 is YYEEEE. This CDR3 comprises 15 residues. CDR3 loop: CASSLPGQGAREQFF. The DNA for the CDR3 is TGTGCCAGCAGCTTACCGGGACAGGGGGCACGTGAGCAGTTCTTC.

V and J are TRBV27 and TRBJ2-7; D call uncertain. Trimming took 0 bases from V and 5 from J, leaving 11 bases between them. CDR1 MNHEY and CDR2 SMNVEV come from the germline V gene (reference sequence). The CDR3 extends over 14 amino acids. DNA for the CDR3: TGTGCCAGCAGTTTATCGACTCATCTGGACGAGCAGTACTTC. Residues: CASSLSTHLDEQYF.